This entry lists 25 T cell receptor beta chains sequenced from one sample in a study of OX40 agonist ivuxolimab in advanced cancers. TCRdb's copy holds only in-frame clones and misses some; the assay was immunoSEQ multiplex PCR. The table lists approximately 99,000 clones, about 86% of them singletons. The specimen comprised CD4+ or CD8+ T cells sorted from blood, sampled in a trial of the OX40 agonist ivuxolimab. The origin of the receptors is an adult with an advanced solid tumor such as melanoma, head and neck, liver or kidney cancer.

V and J are TRBV2 and TRBJ1-6; D remains unclear. CDR3 size: 14 residues. With 3 bases removed from V and 10 bases from J, the gap between germline ends came to 13 bases. Germline assignment: CDR1 SNHLY and CDR2 FYNNEI. CDR3 nucleotide sequence: TGTGCCAGCAGTGAGGTGTTACAGAAATCACCCCTCCACTTT. Translated: CASSEVLQKSPLHF.

The V call is TRBV2, the J call TRBJ2-1; 8 bases line up with TRBD1. Germline V gives CDR1 SNHLY, CDR2 FYNNEI. This CDR3 has 14 amino acids. With 5 bases clipped from V and 9 bases from J, the junction kept 9 bases outside the gene matches. CDR3 bases: TGTGCCAGCAGTCAGACGACAGGGGTAGGTGAGCAGTTCTTC. Encoded protein: CASSQTTGVGEQFF. Supplemented by reference TRBV2 and TRBJ2-1, the full variable domain reads EPEVTQTPSHQVTQMGQEVILRCVPISNHLYFYWYRQILGQKVEFLVSFYNNEISEKSEIFDDQFSVERPDGSNFTLKIRSTKLEDSAMYFCASSQTTGVGEQFFGPGTRLTVL.

The genes are TRBV19 and TRBJ2-1; the D gene could be TRBD1 or TRBD2 (5 bases each). Germline assignment: CDR1 LNHDA and CDR2 SQIVND (reference sequence). This CDR3 comprises 15 residues. Deletions cut 7 bases from V and 6 bases from J, with 19 bases between. CDR3 bases: TGTGCCAGTACCACCGGGACCTCAGCGGCCAATGAGCAGTTCTTC. Translating gives CASTTGTSAANEQFF.

The chain combines TRBV6-1 with TRBJ1-2; D uncertain. The CDR3 loop spans 11 amino acids. Trimming cost V 3 bases and J 7 bases, with 6 bases left between them. Germline V gene lookup returns CDR1 MNHNS and CDR2 SASEGT. The CDR3 DNA reads as TGTGCCAGCAGTGATGACATTGGCTACACCTTC. Translated: CASSDDIGYTF.

This clone has more than one count but fewer than ten. The chain uses TRBV7-9 and TRBJ1-3, with TRBD1 matching over 8 bases. V lost 5 bases and J lost 7; bases outside the gene matches: 10. The germline gives CDR1 SEHNR, CDR2 FQNEAQ (reference sequence). The CDR3 sequence is 15 residues long. Written as DNA, the CDR3 is TGTGCCAGCAGCCAGGACAGGGCGTTTGGGAACACCATATATTTT. Its protein product is CASSQDRAFGNTIYF.

The rearrangement uses TRBV7-9 and TRBJ2-5, with TRBD2 as a possible D gene (7 bases). CDR3 length equals 15 residues. Trimming took 1 base from V and 5 from J, leaving 14 bases between them. From germline, CDR1 is SEHNR and CDR2 FQNEAQ (reference sequence). The CDR3 reads CASSLVGGARETQYF. DNA of the CDR3: TGTGCCAGCAGCTTAGTGGGGGGGGCGCGGGAGACCCAGTACTTC.

The rearrangement joins TRBV9 to TRBJ2-1; D may be TRBD2 (5 bases). CDR3 length: 16 residues. V lost 0 bases and J lost 1, with 11 bases in between. CDR1 is SGDLS and CDR2 is YYNGEE in the germline V gene. The CDR3 nucleotides read TGTGCCAGCAGCGTAGTCAGCGGTATTTCCTACAATGAGCAGTTCTTC. It encodes CASSVVSGISYNEQFF.

V and J are TRBV6-5 and TRBJ1-6; 8 nucleotides line up with TRBD1. The germline CDR1 and CDR2 sequences are MNHEY and SVGAGI. The CDR3 loop spans 15 amino acids. Trimming removed 2 bases from V and 8 bases from J; junction bases left unmatched: 5. The CDR3 loop reads CASSYTTGDDSPLHF. As DNA, the CDR3 is TGTGCCAGCAGTTACACGACAGGGGACGATTCACCCCTCCACTTT.

The chain uses TRBV11-3 and TRBJ2-5, with 9 nucleotides matching TRBD1. Germline V gene lookup returns CDR1 SGHNT and CDR2 YENEEA. The junction had 11 bases not matched to a gene; V was cut back by 6 bases and J by 0 bases. The CDR3 is 17 amino acids. Here the CDR3 reads CASRSTGTGSYQETQYF. The CDR3 DNA reads as TGTGCCAGCAGATCGACCGGGACAGGGTCCTACCAAGAGACCCAGTACTTC.

This rearrangement joins TRBV10-3 to TRBJ2-5; no firm D call. Germline V gene lookup returns CDR1 ENHRY and CDR2 SYGVKD. The CDR3 has 11 residues. Deletions cut 10 bases from V and 5 bases from J, with 11 bases between. The CDR3 is CATGPAETQYF. CDR3 sequence (DNA): TGTGCCACCGGCCCCGCGGAGACCCAGTACTTC.

Details on this clone: At one boundary the junction diverges from the germline segment, which might be a read error. The rearrangement uses TRBV7-7 and TRBJ2-2; D is perhaps TRBD1 or TRBD2 (6 bases each). Germline V gives CDR1 SSHAT, CDR2 FNYEAQ (reference sequence). This CDR3 is 15 amino acids long. The CDR3 sequence is CASSQRGAVTGELFF. The CDR3 nucleotides read TGTGCTAGCAGCCAAAGGGGGGCCGTCACCGGGGAGCTGTTTTTT.

In its sample, this clone was seen once. V is TRBV6-5 and J is TRBJ1-1; the D is unclear. The CDR3 runs 14 residues. Germline loops: CDR1 MNHEY, CDR2 SVGAGI. V was trimmed by 5 bases and J by 0 bases, leaving 10 bases between them. This chain's CDR3 is CASSRRTVNTEAFF. Written as DNA, the CDR3 is TGTGCCAGCAGTCGACGGACGGTGAACACTGAAGCTTTCTTT.

The chain couples TRBV4-3 to TRBJ2-2; possible D gene TRBD2, 6 bases. This CDR3 is built from 13 residues. V was pared by 0 bases and J by 9 bases, with 8 bases between. Germline assignment: CDR1 LGHNA and CDR2 YSLEER. CDR3 region: CASSQDRERELFF. For the CDR3, the DNA is TGCGCCAGCAGCCAAGATCGGGAGCGGGAGCTGTTTTTT.

The chain carries TRBV19 and TRBJ2-5; TRBD2 matches at 15 bases. V gave up 6 bases and J gave up 5 bases; unmatched junction bases: 16. This CDR3 has 19 residues. Germline V gene sequence: CDR1 LNHDA, CDR2 SQIVND (reference sequence). CDR3 sequence (DNA): TGTGCCAGTAGCCCTCCGGGACTAGCGGGAGGTTGGGGACGGGAGACCCAGTACTTC. It codes for CASSPPGLAGGWGRETQYF. The variable domain in full, completed from reference TRBV19 and TRBJ2-5, reads DGGITQSPKYLFRKEGQNVTLSCEQNLNHDAMYWYRQDPGQGLRLIYYSQIVNDFQKGDIAEGYSVSREKKESFPLTVTSAQKNPTAFYLCASSPPGLAGGWGRETQYFGPGTRLLVL.

The CDR3 protein is CASSPGTGSGQPQHF. As DNA, the CDR3 is TGTGCCAGCAGCCCAGGGACAGGGTCGGGTCAGCCCCAGCATTTT. This chain links TRBV11-2 with TRBJ1-5, with 9 bases identical to TRBD1. V was pared by 5 bases and J by 6 bases, with 8 bases of the junction left unmatched. The CDR3 contains 15 residues. Germline CDR1 reads SGHAT; CDR2 reads FQNNGV.

V usage is TRBV30 and J usage is TRBJ1-2, with a tentative D call TRBD1 (5 bases). Germline V lookup: CDR1 GTSNPN, CDR2 SVGIG (reference sequence). Trimming took off 4 bases at V and 8 bases at J, with 14 bases between the two ends. The CDR3 is 12 residues long. This chain's CDR3 is CAWIGASRGYTF. The CDR3 region has the DNA TGTGCCTGGATTGGGGCAAGTCGGGGCTACACCTTC.

The V and J genes are TRBV27 and TRBJ1-2; TRBD1 agrees at 10 bases. The trim removed 5 bases at V and 6 bases at J, leaving 12 bases unmatched. Germline V CDR1 and CDR2: MNHEY, SMNVEV (reference sequence). This CDR3 has 16 amino acids. DNA of the CDR3: TGTGCCAGCAGTCCATCTCCGGGACAGGGGCCGAATGGCTACACCTTC. Encoded protein: CASSPSPGQGPNGYTF.

The chain recombines TRBV30 with TRBJ1-4; D gene unclear. This CDR3 has 11 residues. V dropped 6 bases and J dropped 7 bases, with 9 bases sitting between them. The germline V gene has CDR1 GTSNPN and CDR2 SVGIG (reference sequence). CDR3: CACQMVEKLFF. CDR3 DNA: TGTGCCTGCCAGATGGTTGAAAAACTGTTTTTT.

V and J are TRBV7-3 and TRBJ2-5; no firm D call. This CDR3 has 13 amino acids. The V and J ends lost 1 base and 1 base respectively, with 4 bases between them. Per germline, CDR1 SGHTA and CDR2 FQGTGA. CDR3 sequence (DNA): TGTGCCAGCAGCTTAATGCTCCAAGAGACCCAGTACTTC. This translates into CASSLMLQETQYF.

The chain recombines TRBV11-3 with TRBJ1-1; D gene ambiguous. The CDR3 has 13 residues. Germline loops: CDR1 SGHNT, CDR2 YENEEA. V lost 8 bases to trimming and J lost 2 bases, with 12 bases between them. The CDR3 sequence: CASSNVLNTEAFF. DNA of the CDR3: TGTGCCAGCTCAAACGTTTTAAACACTGAAGCTTTCTTT.

The chain carries TRBV4-1 and TRBJ2-1; D gene ambiguous. V shed 2 bases and J shed 2 bases, with 10 bases lying between them. The germline CDR1 and CDR2 sequences are MGHRA and YSYEKL. The CDR3 is 15 residues long. The CDR3 DNA reads as TGCGCCAGCAGCCAACCCGATTTGACCTACAATGAGCAGTTCTTC. Residues: CASSQPDLTYNEQFF.

The CDR3 region has the DNA TGTGCCAGCAGCTTGGCGGCGGGAGGGCCGGGGGAGCAGTACTTC. It codes for CASSLAAGGPGEQYF. This chain uses TRBV5-4 with TRBJ2-7, with 9 bases aligning to TRBD2. The CDR3 loop spans 15 amino acids. Per germline, CDR1 SGHNT and CDR2 YYREEE (reference sequence). After removal of 0 bases from V and 7 bases from J, the junction contained 8 bases not matched to a gene.

This clone was observed many times. The V and J genes are TRBV2 and TRBJ2-7; D is uncertain. The CDR3 spans 13 residues. Germline CDR1 is SNHLY and CDR2 is FYNNEI. Trimming pared 5 bases from V and 2 bases from J, leaving 10 bases between. The CDR3 here is CASSRAPAYEQYF. Here the CDR3 DNA reads TGTGCCAGCAGTCGGGCCCCGGCCTACGAGCAGTACTTC.

The chain is built from TRBV27 and TRBJ2-1; D may correspond to TRBD1 or TRBD2 (6 bases each). The germline V and J ends were trimmed by 3 bases and 2 bases, with 20 bases remaining between them. This CDR3 comprises 18 residues. Germline CDR1 MNHEY, CDR2 SMNVEV (reference sequence). The CDR3 loop reads CASSFLRGGLVAYNEQFF. CDR3 nucleotides: TGTGCCAGCAGTTTTCTTCGAGGGGGGTTGGTGGCCTACAATGAGCAGTTCTTC.

The chain joins TRBV11-2 to TRBJ1-1; D perhaps matches TRBD1 (5 bases). V was pared by 2 bases and J by 0 bases, with 10 bases between. This CDR3 spans 15 amino acids. CDR1 and CDR2 from the germline V gene are SGHAT and FQNNGV. The CDR3 DNA reads as TGTGCCAGCAGCTTAATGGGGGGGATGAACACTGAAGCTTTCTTT. Translated: CASSLMGGMNTEAFF.